This record looks at one T cell receptor beta chain sequence and its context. This specimen comes from a study of blood T cell repertoires in COVID-19. The CDR3 has 16 amino acids. In germline, CDR1 is SEHNR, CDR2 FQNEAQ (reference sequence). Trimming left V 2 bases short and J 0 bases short, with 11 bases between. Profiling relied on immunoSEQ multiplex PCR, and the TCRdb table lists in-frame clones only, not all of them. The table records just over 150,000 clones, approximately 84% of them present only once. Material: peripheral blood. The chain combines TRBV7-9 with TRBJ1-3, with a tentative D call TRBD1 (6 bases). The receptor was isolated from a woman aged 80 or older with acute or convalescent COVID-19. CDR3 residues: CASSLSGRGSGNTIYF. CDR3 sequence (DNA): TGTGCCAGCAGCTTATCCGGCAGGGGCTCTGGAAACACCATATATTTT.